These T cell receptor beta chains were read from a single sample in a study of CD8 T cells in ankylosing spondylitis. TCRdb re-called the 5' RACE reads through MiXCR, storing one row per CDR3 protein. The sample holds 50,000 or so distinct CDR3 sequences, about 7.8% seen once. Sequenced input: blood, either unsorted or a sorted T cell fraction (not recorded which). All receptors come from a female donor with ankylosing spondylitis or in good health (not recorded which). Each CDR3 is given with its conserved first and last residue. A D gene is named only where the DNA matches it firmly. Clone size is given for some rows only: seen once, a few or many times, or a class if the clone is expanded.

TGTGCCAGCAGCCAAGGACAGAGCACTGAAGCTTTCTTT CASSQGQSTEAFF TRBV3-1 13 . TRBJ1-1 many
TGCGCCAGCAGCTTAAACAGGGGTGGGAAACTGTTTTTT CASSLNRGGKLFF TRBV5-1 13 TRBD1 TRBJ1-4 many
TGCAGTGCTGGAAGGGGTAGCGGCCAGCCCCAGCATTTT CSAGRGSGQPQHF TRBV20-1 13 . TRBJ1-5 few
TGCAGTGCTAGAGACAGGGCGGGCAATCAGCCCCAGCATTTT CSARDRAGNQPQHF TRBV20-1 14 . TRBJ1-5 many
TGTGCCAGCTCACCACTTAGCGGGGGATCCTACAATGAGCAGTTCTTC CASSPLSGGSYNEQFF TRBV18 16 TRBD2 TRBJ2-1 .
TGTGCCAGCAAAAGGGGACTCCTCACCGGGGAGCTGTTTTTT CASKRGLLTGELFF TRBV6-1 14 . TRBJ2-2 many
TGTGCCAGCAGCTTAGCGCTAGGTGGAAACACCATATATTTT CASSLALGGNTIYF TRBV7-2 14 . TRBJ1-3 .
TGTGCCAGTAGTCTGCAGGGTAATGGCTACACCTTC CASSLQGNGYTF TRBV19 12 . TRBJ1-2 few
TGTGCCAGCAGCCCCTCTAGGGATCAGCCCCAGCATTTT CASSPSRDQPQHF TRBV3-1 13 . TRBJ1-5 .
TGCGCCAGCAGCCAAGACTTGCTAAACACCATATATTTT CASSQDLLNTIYF TRBV4-3 13 . TRBJ1-3 many
TGTGCCAGCAGCAGGGGCTCTGGGGCCAACGTCCTGACTTTC CASSRGSGANVLTF TRBV7-2 14 . TRBJ2-6 .
TGTGCCAGCAGCCCTTTAAGCACAGATACGCAGTATTTT CASSPLSTDTQYF TRBV7-2 13 . TRBJ2-3 many
TGCGCCAGCAGCTTGGGCAGGGACTATGGCTACACCTTC CASSLGRDYGYTF TRBV5-1 13 . TRBJ1-2 many
TGTGCCAGCAGTTCGGGCCGTCTGGGTGAGCAGTTCTTC CASSSGRLGEQFF TRBV6-5 13 . TRBJ2-1 .
TGTGCCAGCAGTGTCACAAGGGTGATGAACACTGAAGCTTTCTTT CASSVTRVMNTEAFF TRBV3-1 15 . TRBJ1-1 many
TGCGCCAGCAGCTCAGACACCTATGGCTACACCTTC CASSSDTYGYTF TRBV5-1 12 . TRBJ1-2 many
TGCAGTGCTAGAGTACGGGGGAGAGACAATGAGCAGTTCTTC CSARVRGRDNEQFF TRBV20-1 14 . TRBJ2-1 many
TGTGCCAGCAGCCCCAGGGCGATGAACACTGAAGCTTTCTTT CASSPRAMNTEAFF TRBV3-1 14 . TRBJ1-1 many
TGTGCCAGCAGCGACCGGGATCTTTATGGCTACACCTTC CASSDRDLYGYTF TRBV9 13 . TRBJ1-2 once
TGTGCCAGCAGTTACTCGGACAGCGAGAACGAGCAGTACTTC CASSYSDSENEQYF TRBV6-2/TRBV6-3 14 . TRBJ2-7 many
TGTGCCAGCAGCTCCCTAAAGGGGGCCCGGTCGGCCGGGGAGCTGTTTTTT CASSSLKGARSAGELFF TRBV7-8 17 TRBD1 TRBJ2-2 few
TGTGCCAGCAGCTTAGATGCCTGGGGGGAGACCCAGTACTTC CASSLDAWGETQYF TRBV11-2 14 . TRBJ2-5 many
TGTGCCATCAGTGAGAGACAGGGAGGTACCACCGGGGAGCTGTTTTTT CAISERQGGTTGELFF TRBV10-3 16 . TRBJ2-2 many
TGTGCCAGCAGCCCGGTTATCACAGGGTATGGCTACACCTTC CASSPVITGYGYTF TRBV3-1 14 . TRBJ1-2 many
TGCAGTGCTAGGTTGGGGGAGGGCTATGGCTACACCTTC CSARLGEGYGYTF TRBV20-1 13 . TRBJ1-2 many
TGTGCCAGCAGTTTAGAGGGGTTCAGGAATCAGCCCCAGCATTTT CASSLEGFRNQPQHF TRBV27 15 . TRBJ1-5 many
TGCGCCAGCAGCTTGGTTGGGACTAGCGATTACAATGAGCAGTTCTTC CASSLVGTSDYNEQFF TRBV5-1 16 TRBD2 TRBJ2-1 many
TGCGCCAGCAGCTTGGGTCCGGGGGGGGTCAATGAGCAGTTCTTC CASSLGPGGVNEQFF TRBV5-1 15 TRBD2 TRBJ2-1 many
TGTGCCAGCAGCTTAAGTGAGACCGGGGAGCTGTTTTTT CASSLSETGELFF TRBV13 13 . TRBJ2-2 medium-sized
TGCAGTGCCCCAGGGGCAGGGGTCAATGAGCAGTTCTTC CSAPGAGVNEQFF TRBV20-1 13 . TRBJ2-1 many
TGTGCCAGCAGCAGGGGAAATGGCTACACCTTC CASSRGNGYTF TRBV25-1 11 . TRBJ1-2 .
TGTGCCAGCACCCCGGGCGGACACCTGGACCACGAGCAGTACTTC CASTPGGHLDHEQYF TRBV27 15 . TRBJ2-7 many
TGCGCCAGCACCGGTGGCAGCTCTGGAAACACCATATATTTT CASTGGSSGNTIYF TRBV5-1 14 . TRBJ1-3 few
TGTGCCAGCAGTTTAAGAGTCCCCGTTGCCATTGAAGAGACCCAGTACTTC CASSLRVPVAIEETQYF TRBV12-3/TRBV12-4 17 . TRBJ2-5 many
TGCAGTGCTACCCCGACTCGGACATACGGAAGCACAGATACGCAGTATTTT CSATPTRTYGSTDTQYF TRBV20-1 17 . TRBJ2-3 many
TGTGCCAGCAGGATTTTTACAGGGGAGCAAGAGACCCAGTACTTC CASRIFTGEQETQYF TRBV2 15 TRBD1 TRBJ2-5 many
TGTGCCAGCAGTTTAGGGACTAGGGACAGCGTCTACTATGGCTACACCTTC CASSLGTRDSVYYGYTF TRBV28 17 TRBD1 TRBJ1-2 many
TGTGCCAGCAGTTCAGTACCGAACCCTGAAGCTTTCTTT CASSSVPNPEAFF TRBV12-3/TRBV12-4 13 . TRBJ1-1 .
TGTGCCAGCAGCACCGGTAGTACGAACACCGGGGAGCTGTTTTTT CASSTGSTNTGELFF TRBV5-5 15 . TRBJ2-2 many
TGTGCTAGCAGCTTAGCCCCCCTCAATGAGCAGTTCTTC CASSLAPLNEQFF TRBV7-7 13 . TRBJ2-1 many
TGCGCCAGCAGCTCAATCGGACAGGGCTTGGACTATGGCTACACCTTC CASSSIGQGLDYGYTF TRBV5-1 16 TRBD1 TRBJ1-2 many